The rows below give T cell receptor beta chains drawn from one sample of a study of blood T cell repertoires in COVID-19. Clones were read by immunoSEQ multiplex PCR, and TCRdb kept only the in-frame ones, dropping some. The sample includes more than 400,000 clones, around 91% of them seen just once. Sequencing input: PBMCs or T cells enriched from blood (not recorded which). The receptors derive from a man between 18 and 35 years old who had recovered from COVID-19. Both conserved end residues are part of each CDR3. The D gene is left open where the match is weak. Size tells how often a clone was seen (once, few, many) or the class of an expanded clone, and some rows leave it out.

J gene	V gene	D gene	clone size	CDR3 DNA	CDR3 protein
TRBJ1-1	TRBV6-5	.	.	TGTGCCAGCAGTTATAACAGGGAGGGGAACACTGAAGCTTTCTTT	CASSYNREGNTEAFF
TRBJ1-6	TRBV9	TRBD1	.	TGTGCCAGCAGCCCCACAGGGGATTCACCCCTCCACTTT	CASSPTGDSPLHF
TRBJ2-7	TRBV7-8	TRBD1	.	TGTGCCAGCAGCTCACCGACAGGGGCCACCTACGAGCAGTACTTC	CASSSPTGATYEQYF
TRBJ2-1	TRBV11-2	.	.	TGTGCCAGCAGCTTGGCCAGCTCCTACAATGAGCAGTTCTTC	CASSLASSYNEQFF
TRBJ2-6	TRBV6-5	.	.	TGTGCCAGCAATAGGGACACCTCTGGGGCCAACGTCCTGACTTTC	CASNRDTSGANVLTF
TRBJ2-1	TRBV3-1/TRBV3-2	TRBD2	.	TGTGCCAGCAGCCAAACTAGCGGCAACTCCTACAATGAGCAGTTCTTC	CASSQTSGNSYNEQFF
TRBJ1-6	TRBV10-3	.	.	TGTGCCATCAGTGAATTTGGAGGACAGACCTATAATTCACCCCTCCACTTT	CAISEFGGQTYNSPLHF
TRBJ1-1	TRBV6-5	TRBD1	.	TGTGCCAGCAGGGACAGGGAATTTACTGAAGCTTTCTTT	CASRDREFTEAFF
TRBJ1-6	TRBV7-9	TRBD1	.	TGTGCCAGCAGACGTCCTACAGGGGTCTCACCCCTCCACTTT	CASRRPTGVSPLHF
TRBJ1-1	TRBV2	.	many	TGTGCCAGCACTGGGGGCGCGTACACTGAAGCTTTCTTT	CASTGGAYTEAFF
TRBJ2-7	TRBV11-3	.	.	TGTGCCAGCAGCTTAGCTAGGAACTCCTACGAGCAGTACTTC	CASSLARNSYEQYF
TRBJ2-3	TRBV28	.	.	TGTGCCCATTGCCCTACTAGTACAGATACGCAGTATTTT	CAHCPTSTDTQYF
TRBJ2-7	TRBV7-8	.	.	TGTGCCAGCAGCTTCCGAGATACCTACGAGCAGTACTTC	CASSFRDTYEQYF
TRBJ1-2	TRBV5-4	TRBD1	.	TGTGCCAGCAGCCTCAGGACAGGGGTACCTAACTATGGCTACACCTTC	CASSLRTGVPNYGYTF
TRBJ1-3	TRBV5-1	TRBD1	.	TGCGCCAGCAGCTCCGGGGACAGCTTCTCTGGAAACACCATATATTTT	CASSSGDSFSGNTIYF
TRBJ2-5	TRBV2	TRBD2	.	TGTGCCAGCAGTATCACTAGCGGGGAGACCCAGTACTTC	CASSITSGETQYF
TRBJ1-2	TRBV5-4	TRBD1	.	TGTGCCAGCAGAATCGAGACAGGGACGAATGGCTACACCTTC	CASRIETGTNGYTF
TRBJ2-7	TRBV27	.	.	TGTGCCAGCAGCGACATGGCCGAGCAGTACTTC	CASSDMAEQYF
TRBJ1-5	TRBV3-1/TRBV3-2	.	once	TGTGCCAGCAGCCAAGGGTCCGGGGGGACCAGCAATCAGCCCCAGCATTTT	CASSQGSGGTSNQPQHF
TRBJ2-6	TRBV27	.	.	TGTGCCAGCAGTTTATCATCAGGGGCGAGCTCTGGGGCCAACGTCCTGACTTTC	CASSLSSGASSGANVLTF
TRBJ1-5	TRBV18	.	once	TGTGCCAGCTCACCCATCGAGGGGAGGCAGCCCCAGCATTTT	CASSPIEGRQPQHF
TRBJ1-2	TRBV19	.	.	TGTGCCAGTAGTAGGGCGCTGAGCTATGGCTACACCTTC	CASSRALSYGYTF
TRBJ1-1	TRBV19	TRBD1	.	TGTGCCAGTAGTACCCAGGGGGCGAGGTCTGAAGCTTTCTTT	CASSTQGARSEAFF
TRBJ2-1	TRBV15	TRBD2	.	TGTGCCACCAGCTCCACTAGCGGGGGGACGGCTGGGGGCTACAATGAGCAGTTCTTC	CATSSTSGGTAGGYNEQFF
TRBJ2-2	TRBV19	.	.	TGTGCCAGTAGCACGGACAGAGGTACCGGGGAGCTGTTTTTT	CASSTDRGTGELFF
TRBJ2-3	TRBV27	.	.	TGTGCCAGCAGTTTCAGGGGACGTGAAGATACGCAGTATTTT	CASSFRGREDTQYF
TRBJ2-1	TRBV5-4	TRBD2	.	TGTGCCAGCAGAAAAGCGGGGGAGTACAATGAGCAGTTCTTC	CASRKAGEYNEQFF
TRBJ2-5	TRBV3-1/TRBV3-2	.	.	TGTGCCAGCAGCCTCGGAGGCGGGGCTCAAGAGACCCAGTACTTC	CASSLGGGAQETQYF
TRBJ1-6	TRBV6-5	TRBD1	.	TGTGCCAGCCTAGACAGAAGGGACAGGGGATCACCCCTCCACTTT	CASLDRRDRGSPLHF
TRBJ2-4	TRBV5-8	.	.	TGTGCCAGCAGCTTGAGGGGGACGGGGAACATTCAGTACTTC	CASSLRGTGNIQYF
TRBJ1-2	TRBV4-1	.	once	TGCGCCAGCAGCCAAGAAACATCCAGTTTAGGCTACACCTTC	CASSQETSSLGYTF
TRBJ1-6	TRBV3-1/TRBV3-2	TRBD1	once	TGTGCCAGCAGCGTCACCGTACAGGGGACCCTCCACTTT	CASSVTVQGTLHF
TRBJ2-1	TRBV7-9	.	.	TGTGCCAGCAGCTTGTTGGGCGAGAGCTCCTACAATGAGCAGTTCTTC	CASSLLGESSYNEQFF
TRBJ1-1	TRBV30	TRBD1	.	TGTGCCTGGGGTAACAGGGGCACCGTCACTGAAGCTTTCTTT	CAWGNRGTVTEAFF
TRBJ2-3	TRBV28	TRBD1	.	TGTGCCAGCAGTCCCGGACAGGGTTCAGATACGCAGTATTTT	CASSPGQGSDTQYF
TRBJ1-2	TRBV28	.	.	TGTGCCAGCAGTTCCTCCCCCTTGGCGGTGCAATATGGCTACACCTTC	CASSSSPLAVQYGYTF
TRBJ1-2	TRBV9	.	.	TGTGCCAGCAGCGTAGAACCGCTGGGGACACAGACCTATGGCTACACCTTC	CASSVEPLGTQTYGYTF
TRBJ2-3	TRBV11-2	.	once	TGTGCCAGCAGCTTTCAGGCGTGGAGGGATCCCACAGATACGCAGTATTTT	CASSFQAWRDPTDTQYF
TRBJ2-1	TRBV7-3	.	.	TGTGCCAGCAGCCCACAGGGGGGGCGCGGACTAGTTTCCTACAATGAGCAGTTCTTC	CASSPQGGRGLVSYNEQFF
TRBJ1-1	TRBV6-5	TRBD1	.	TGTGCCAGCTACACAGGGGGCACTGAAGCTTTCTTT	CASYTGGTEAFF
TRBJ1-2	TRBV18	TRBD1	few	TGTGCCAGCTCACGTGATACACCGGGACAGGGAATCTATGGCTACACCTTC	CASSRDTPGQGIYGYTF
TRBJ1-5	TRBV19	TRBD1	.	TGTGCCAGTAGCGATACAGGGGGCTGGCAGCCCCAGCATTTT	CASSDTGGWQPQHF
TRBJ1-1	TRBV7-9	TRBD1	.	TGTGCCAGCAGCTTATATCGGGACAGGGGGAACACTGAAGCTTTCTTT	CASSLYRDRGNTEAFF
TRBJ1-1	TRBV14	.	.	TGTGCCAGCAGCCAAGTCAGGGCCCTGAACACTGAAGCTTTCTTT	CASSQVRALNTEAFF
TRBJ1-5	TRBV7-9	.	.	TGTGCCAGCAGCTATTCTGGCATCCACAATCAGCCCCAGCATTTT	CASSYSGIHNQPQHF
TRBJ2-5	TRBV7-3	TRBD2	once	TGTGCCAGCAGCCCAAACGGGAGGGGAGAGACCCAGTACTTC	CASSPNGRGETQYF
TRBJ2-1	TRBV2	TRBD2	.	TGTGCCAACCAACTAGCGGGGGTGAACAATGAGCAGTTCTTC	CANQLAGVNNEQFF
TRBJ1-2	TRBV28	.	.	TGTGCCAGCACCCTCCCTGGGGGGAGATCGGGCTACACCTTC	CASTLPGGRSGYTF
TRBJ2-6	TRBV5-1	.	.	TGCGCCAGCAGCTTACTTGGTAACCCCATTCAGGACTCTGGGGCCAACGTCCTGACTTTC	CASSLLGNPIQDSGANVLTF
TRBJ1-1	TRBV3-1/TRBV3-2	TRBD1	.	TGTGCCAGCAGCCAAGCACAGGGGGCGACTGAAGCTTTCTTT	CASSQAQGATEAFF
TRBJ1-3	TRBV7-9	.	.	TGTGCCAGCAGCGGGGGCCTCACGGGCTCTGGAAACACCATATATTTT	CASSGGLTGSGNTIYF
TRBJ1-5	TRBV6-5	.	once	TGTGCCAGCACGGCAGGGGTAACTCAGCCCCAGCATTTT	CASTAGVTQPQHF
TRBJ1-4	TRBV29-1	TRBD1	few	TGCAGCGTTGCGGGACAGATTAATGAAAAACTGTTTTTT	CSVAGQINEKLFF
TRBJ1-5	TRBV28	TRBD1	.	TGTGCCAGCAGTTCTCCGGGACAGGGGGCGGTAAGTCAGCCCCAGCATTTT	CASSSPGQGAVSQPQHF
TRBJ2-7	TRBV6-7	.	.	TGTGCCAGCACTAACGGCAGGGGTGGGACCTACGAGCAGTACTTC	CASTNGRGGTYEQYF
TRBJ2-7	TRBV30	TRBD2	.	TGTGCCTGGGTCGGGGGGTCCTACGAGCAGTACTTC	CAWVGGSYEQYF
TRBJ2-7	TRBV19	.	.	TGTGCCAGTAGTCGGGAGCCCAAATTTTACGAGCAGTACTTC	CASSREPKFYEQYF